Given below is one TCR beta chain in context. Antigen: not known. Library preparation (for TCRbeta) was performed with unique molecular identifiers. TCRdb re-called the PCR reads through MiXCR, storing one row per CDR3 protein. Of about 600,000 distinct CDR3 sequences listed, roughly 13% are singletons. CDR1 and CDR2 from the germline V gene are MDHEN and SYDVKM. The CDR3 is 11 amino acids. The V and J ends lost 8 bases and 7 bases, in that order; junction bases with no gene match: 2. These data originate in a study of T-cell reconstitution after alpha-beta-depleted transplantation in children. General study findings and limits: Diversity and T-cell counts at one year after transplant derived mostly from new T cells. Reportedly, only several hundred clones from non-depleted graft cells drove alpha-beta T-cell counts at about two months. Recipient T cells and thymic progenitors that survived were the source of the high TCRbeta diversity seen at day 60 in some patients.

The material sequenced was PBMCs, mostly from graft donor cells, taken 360 days after TCRalphabeta/CD19-depleted stem cell transplant. The gene calls are TRBV28 and TRBJ1-3, with TRBD1 identical over 7 bases. This clonotype was sampled from a male patient younger than 18 who had a stem cell transplant for acute myeloid leukemia, so the T cells may come from the graft donor. The CDR3 is CASGGGNTIYF. In DNA form, the CDR3 reads TGTGCCAGCGGAGGGGGCAACACCATATATTTT.